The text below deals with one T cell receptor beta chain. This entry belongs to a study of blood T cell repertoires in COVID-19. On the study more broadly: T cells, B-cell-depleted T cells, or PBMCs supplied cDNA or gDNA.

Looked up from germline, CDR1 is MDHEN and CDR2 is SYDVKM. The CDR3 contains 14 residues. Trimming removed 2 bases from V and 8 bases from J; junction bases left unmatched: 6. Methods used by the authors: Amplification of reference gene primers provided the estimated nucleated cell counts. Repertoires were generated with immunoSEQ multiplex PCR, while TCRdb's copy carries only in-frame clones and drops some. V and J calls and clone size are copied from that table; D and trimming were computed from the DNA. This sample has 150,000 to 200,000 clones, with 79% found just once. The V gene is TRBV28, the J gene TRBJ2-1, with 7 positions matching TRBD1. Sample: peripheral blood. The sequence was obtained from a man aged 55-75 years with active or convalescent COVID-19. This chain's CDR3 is CASSLLTGMHEQFF. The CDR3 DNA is TGTGCCAGCAGTTTACTGACAGGGATGCATGAGCAGTTCTTC.